These 19 T cell receptor beta chains were all obtained from the same sample, sequenced in a study of glioma-infiltrating T cells after dendritic cell vaccination. Clones were read by immunoSEQ multiplex PCR, and TCRdb kept only the in-frame ones, dropping some. Among about 90,000 clones listed, more than 70% were seen once. The input for sequencing was blood, taken before dendritic cell vaccination. The receptors here all came from a human donor with glioblastoma.

This clone was observed a few times. The chain has TRBV25-1 and TRBJ2-1, with 8 positions matching TRBD1. With 8 bases clipped from V and 8 bases from J, the junction kept 17 bases outside the gene matches. CDR1 and CDR2 (germline): MGHDK, SYGVNS. The CDR3 spans 16 residues. The CDR3, as DNA: TGTGCCAGCCAAAAAGGCCCGGACAGGGTCATCGATGAGCAGTTCTTC. Encoded protein: CASQKGPDRVIDEQFF.

The chain recombines TRBV7-6 with TRBJ2-7; 10 nucleotides align to TRBD2. Trimming cost V 4 bases and J 5 bases; bases outside gene matches: 8. The CDR3 runs to 15 residues. Germline lookup yields CDR1 SGHVS and CDR2 FNYEAQ. CDR3 residues: CASSSSGGAPHEQYF. The CDR3 nucleotides read TGTGCCAGCAGCTCCAGCGGGGGGGCTCCCCACGAGCAGTACTTC. The full variable domain, rest sourced from reference TRBV7-6 and TRBJ2-7, is GAGVSQSPRYKVTKRGQDVALRCDPISGHVSLYWYRQALGQGPEFLTYFNYEAQQDKSGLPNDRFSAERPEGSISTLTIQRTEQRDSAMYRCASSSSGGAPHEQYFGPGTRLTVT.

The chain links TRBV5-8 to TRBJ2-7; D not certain. With 2 bases removed from V and 6 bases from J, the gap between germline ends came to 9 bases. Germline lookup yields CDR1 SGHTS and CDR2 YDEGEE. CDR3 length: 12 amino acids. CDR3 in amino acids: CASSFPVSEQYF. The CDR3 nucleotides read TGTGCCAGCAGCTTTCCGGTTTCCGAGCAGTACTTC.

The J gene is TRBJ2-5, the V gene TRBV7-2; 13 bases align to TRBD2. CDR1 is SGHTA, CDR2 FQGNSA, per germline. Trimming took 1 base from V and 4 from J; bases not matched to a gene: 0. CDR3 length: 15 amino acids. The CDR3: CASSLGTSGGETQYF. The CDR3 DNA follows: TGTGCCAGCAGCTTAGGGACTAGCGGGGGAGAGACCCAGTACTTC.

This clone was seen a few times. This chain links TRBV5-4 with TRBJ2-1; TRBD1 aligns across 11 bases. With V trimmed by 4 bases and J by 7 bases, 10 bases remained unmatched. Germline values: CDR1 SGHNT, CDR2 YYREEE (reference sequence). CDR3 length: 16 residues. The CDR3 DNA follows: TGTGCCAGCAGCCAGATTATCGGGACAGGGGGGAATGAGCAGTTCTTC. It codes for CASSQIIGTGGNEQFF. Together with reference TRBV5-4 and TRBJ2-1, the CDR3 gives the full variable domain: ETGVTQSPTHLIKTRGQQVTLRCSSQSGHNTVSWYQQALGQGPQFIFQYYREEENGRGNFPPRFSGLQFPNYSSELNVNALELDDSALYLCASSQIIGTGGNEQFFGPGTRLTVL.

This clone has just a few counts. The V and J genes are TRBV28 and TRBJ2-7; a weak D match, TRBD2 (5 bases). The CDR3 contains 13 residues. Germline assignment: CDR1 MDHEN and CDR2 SYDVKM. V lost 7 bases and J 7 bases, leaving 17 bases between the germline ends. CDR3 coding DNA: TGTGCCAGCACCGCGAGTGGGCGGAGGGAGCAGTACTTC. This gives the protein CASTASGRREQYF.

This clone was recorded only once. Here the CDR3 reads CASSPGQQETQYF. The CDR3 bases are TGTGCCAGCAGCCCGGGACAGCAAGAGACCCAGTACTTC. This chain connects TRBV11-2 to TRBJ2-5; 7 nucleotides agree with TRBD1. This CDR3 comprises 13 residues. In germline, CDR1 is SGHAT, CDR2 FQNNGV. Trimming at V came to 5 bases and at J to 2 bases, leaving 2 bases not matched to a gene.

The chain employs TRBV6-4 and TRBJ2-1; weak D call: TRBD1 (5 bases). Germline CDR1 MRHNA, CDR2 SNTAGT. The length of the CDR3 is 13 residues. Trimming pared 4 bases from V and 4 bases from J, leaving 8 bases between. CDR3 sequence: CASSARAYNEQFF. CDR3 DNA sequence: TGTGCCAGCAGTGCCAGGGCGTACAATGAGCAGTTCTTC.

This clone turned up a few times. This chain joins TRBV7-8 and TRBJ1-1; 7 bases agree with TRBD1. V was clipped by 4 bases and J by 4 bases; unmatched bases: 12. Germline V lookup: CDR1 SGHVS, CDR2 FQNEAQ. The CDR3 contains 16 residues. The CDR3 protein is CASSSEVGGGFTEAFF. The DNA of the CDR3 is TGTGCCAGCAGCTCCGAAGTAGGGGGCGGTTTCACTGAAGCTTTCTTT.

The CDR3 loop is CASSLSGANVLTF. DNA for the CDR3: TGTGCCAGCAGCCTCTCTGGGGCCAACGTCCTGACTTTC. The J gene is TRBJ2-6, the V gene TRBV2, with no clear D. CDR3 length: 13 residues. The V gene's germline CDR1 is SNHLY and CDR2 FYNNEI. Deletions cut 6 bases from V and 0 bases from J, with 3 bases between.

This rearrangement joins TRBV6-1 to TRBJ2-5; 9 bases align to TRBD2. The DNA end lines up better with TRBJ2-7; the J call may be wrong. This CDR3 has 14 amino acids. Germline CDR1 MNHNS, CDR2 SASEGT. DNA for the CDR3: TGTGCCAGCAGTCCCGGCGGGGGGGACTACGAGCAGTACTTC. It specifies CASSPGGGDYEQYF.

This rearrangement joins TRBV18 to TRBJ1-2, with D possibly matching TRBD1 (6 bases). Trimming took 4 bases from V and 6 from J, leaving 18 bases between them. CDR3 length: 15 residues. Germline lookup yields CDR1 KGHSH and CDR2 LQKENI. Written as DNA, the CDR3 is TGTGCCAGCTCACTGGGTTCGGCAGGGGAAGATGGCTACACCTTC. This translates into CASSLGSAGEDGYTF.

This rearrangement joins TRBV5-1 to TRBJ1-2; 7 bases align to TRBD1. This CDR3 has 14 residues. CDR1 is SGHRS, CDR2 YFSETQ, per germline. The J segment lost 2 bases and the V segment lost 4 bases, leaving 5 bases of the junction unmatched. The CDR3 here is CASSPTTGNYGYTF. The CDR3 DNA follows: TGCGCCAGCAGCCCGACGACAGGGAACTATGGCTACACCTTC.

The chain links TRBV5-6 to TRBJ2-6; D unclear. The CDR3 contains 18 residues. V lost 0 bases and J 3 bases, leaving 16 bases between the germline ends. The germline CDR1 and CDR2 sequences are SGHDT and YYEEEE. CDR3 protein: CASSLGTQPLVGANVLTF. CDR3 sequence (DNA): TGTGCCAGCAGCTTGGGTACACAGCCCCTGGTTGGGGCCAACGTCCTGACTTTC.

This clone occurred a few times. The V call is TRBV18, the J call TRBJ2-6; TRBD1 might be the D (5 bases). The CDR3 consists of 18 residues. Germline V gives CDR1 KGHSH, CDR2 LQKENI. Trimming cost V 1 base and J 2 bases, with 15 bases left between them. CDR3 DNA: TGTGCCAGCTCACCACTTGAACAGGAATGGGCTGGGGCCAACGTCCTGACTTTC. Its protein is CASSPLEQEWAGANVLTF.

The rearrangement joins TRBV6-1 to TRBJ2-3; 7 bases line up with TRBD1. The V gene end was trimmed by 9 bases and the J gene end by 2 bases; junction bases not matched to a gene: 8. In germline, CDR1 is MNHNS, CDR2 SASEGT. The CDR3 consists of 14 residues. The CDR3 loop is CASADRGPTDTQYF. The CDR3 DNA reads TGTGCCAGTGCGGATAGGGGGCCCACAGATACGCAGTATTTT.

The chain carries TRBV18 and TRBJ1-4; a possible D gene is TRBD1 (5 bases). CDR3 length: 12 residues. Germline CDR1 reads KGHSH; CDR2 reads LQKENI. Trimming cost V 8 bases and J 8 bases, with 12 bases left between them. The CDR3 sequence is CASRGGDEKLFF. The DNA of the CDR3 is TGTGCCAGCCGCGGGGGGGACGAAAAACTGTTTTTT.

The rearrangement uses TRBV11-2 and TRBJ2-7, with 8 bases lining up with TRBD2. The junction had 6 bases not matched to a gene; V was cut back by 0 bases and J by 8 bases. Germline values: CDR1 SGHAT, CDR2 FQNNGV. This CDR3 is built from 14 residues. CDR3 sequence: CASSLEGTSYQQYF. Written as DNA, the CDR3 is TGTGCCAGCAGCTTAGAGGGGACTAGTTATCAGCAGTACTTC.

V is TRBV2 and J is TRBJ2-7; D is unclear. The CDR3 runs 12 residues. The V and J ends lost 6 bases and 9 bases respectively, with 15 bases between them. CDR1 SNHLY and CDR2 FYNNEI come from the germline V gene. In nucleotides, the CDR3 is TGTGCCAGCAGCCCCATGGCCGTTGGGCAGTACTTC. As protein: CASSPMAVGQYF.